These 21 T cell receptor beta chains share one sample of origin, sequenced in a study of vaccination effects on CD4 cells after COVID-19. These receptors have no known antigen. Subsequent to a culture period of under twelve days, CD4+ T cells were isolated. Method: immunoSEQ multiplex PCR; TCRdb's copy keeps in-frame clones and lacks some. The sample records about 51,000 clones, about 74% being singletons. The sequences come from CD4+ T cells from PBMCs cultured without peptide, collected before COVID-19 vaccination. The source is a human donor who had a prior SARS-CoV-2 infection.

J is TRBJ1-6 and V is TRBV4-1; weak D call: TRBD1 (5 bases). Per germline, CDR1 MGHRA and CDR2 YSYEKL. This CDR3 has 14 residues. V lost 4 bases and J lost 7, with 11 bases in between. The CDR3 protein is CASSRQSLNSPLHF. CDR3 in DNA: TGCGCCAGCAGCCGACAGAGCTTGAATTCACCCCTCCACTTT.

This chain links TRBV7-9 with TRBJ2-3, with D unresolved. The CDR3 loop spans 15 amino acids. Trimming cost V 1 base and J 0 bases, with 8 bases left between them. The germline gives CDR1 SEHNR, CDR2 FQNEAQ (reference sequence). The CDR3 coding sequence is TGTGCCAGCAGCTTAGGACTGTCTAGCACAGATACGCAGTATTTT. Translation gives CASSLGLSSTDTQYF.

Written as DNA, the CDR3 is TGTGCCAGCAGCCAACGGGTCGGGAGTGCTGGTAATGAGCAGTTCTTC. Translation gives CASSQRVGSAGNEQFF. The chain has TRBV4-2 and TRBJ2-1; D is possibly TRBD2 (6 bases). Trimming left V 2 bases short and J 7 bases short, with 18 bases between. The CDR3 loop spans 16 amino acids. Germline V lookup: CDR1 LGHNA, CDR2 YNFKEQ.

The gene calls are TRBV6-5 and TRBJ1-1; D perhaps matches TRBD1 (5 bases). V was cut by 2 bases and J by 5 bases, with 12 bases left in between. Germline CDR1 and CDR2: MNHEY and SVGAGI. The CDR3 contains 14 residues. CDR3 sequence reads: CASSYRGGKTEAFF. In nucleotides, the CDR3 is TGTGCCAGCAGTTACAGGGGTGGGAAAACTGAAGCTTTCTTT.

The chain employs TRBV19 and TRBJ2-3; 13 nucleotides align to TRBD2. The ends lost 4 bases at V and 1 base at J; junction bases unmatched: 8. CDR1 LNHDA and CDR2 SQIVND come from the germline V gene (reference sequence). The CDR3 has 18 amino acids. CDR3 in DNA: TGTGCCAGTAGTACTCGACTAGCGGGGGGCTCCCGCACAGATACGCAGTATTTT. Translated: CASSTRLAGGSRTDTQYF.

The rearrangement uses TRBV7-9 and TRBJ1-4; TRBD1 matches 9 bases. V was clipped by 5 bases and J by 5 bases; unmatched bases: 12. The V gene's germline CDR1 is SEHNR and CDR2 FQNEAQ (reference sequence). The CDR3 is 17 residues long. CDR3 sequence (DNA): TGTGCCAGCAGCCTGGGACAGGGCCGGGGTTCGAATGAAAAACTGTTTTTT. It yields the protein CASSLGQGRGSNEKLFF.

This chain links TRBV27 with TRBJ2-1; D is undetermined. The V end lost 6 bases, the J end lost 3 bases, and 9 bases lay between the germline ends. CDR1 and CDR2 from the germline V gene are MNHEY and SMNVEV (reference sequence). The CDR3 is 13 amino acids. The CDR3: CASRIWGYNEQFF. For the CDR3, the DNA is TGTGCCAGCAGGATCTGGGGCTACAATGAGCAGTTCTTC.

The rearrangement joins TRBV30 to TRBJ2-7; D is tentatively TRBD1 or TRBD2 (5 bases each). The CDR3 runs 11 residues. Trimming cost V 6 bases and J 12 bases, with 18 bases left between them. Germline CDR1 is GTSNPN and CDR2 is SVGIG (reference sequence). The chain's CDR3 is CACRTRDLAYF. The CDR3 region has the DNA TGTGCCTGTCGAACCCGGGACCTGGCGTACTTC. The full variable domain, in which reference TRBV30 and TRBJ2-7 provide the parts outside the CDR3, is SQTIHQWPATLVQPVGSPLSLECTVEGTSNPNLYWYRQAAGRGLQLLFYSVGIGQISSEVPQNLSASRPQDRQFILSSKKLLLSDSGFYLCACRTRDLAYFGPGTRLTVT.

The chain links TRBV6-5 to TRBJ1-1, with D tentatively TRBD1 (6 bases). The CDR3 contains 13 residues. V lost 7 bases to trimming and J lost 4 bases, with 13 bases between them. Looked up from germline, CDR1 is MNHEY and CDR2 is SVGAGI. CDR3 loop: CASTLDSGTEAFF. For the CDR3, the DNA is TGTGCCAGCACCCTGGACAGTGGCACTGAAGCTTTCTTT.

The genes are TRBV29-1 and TRBJ2-1, with D possibly being TRBD1 (5 bases). V was trimmed by 5 bases and J by 0 bases, leaving 8 bases between them. The germline gives CDR1 SQVTM, CDR2 ANQGSEA. CDR3 length equals 13 residues. In nucleotides, the CDR3 is TGCAGCGTTAGGGGTAGCTCCTACAATGAGCAGTTCTTC. Protein product: CSVRGSSYNEQFF.

CDR3 coding DNA: TGCGCCAGCAGCTTGGCGCCCCAGGGGTTTGTCTACGAGCAGTACTTC. It translates to CASSLAPQGFVYEQYF. The V and J genes are TRBV5-1 and TRBJ2-7, with D possibly TRBD1 on 6 matching bases. V lost 0 bases and J 3 bases, leaving 16 bases between the germline ends. This CDR3 has 16 amino acids. Germline V gene lookup returns CDR1 SGHRS and CDR2 YFSETQ.

This chain joins TRBV2 and TRBJ1-2; perhaps TRBD1 as D (5 bases). The V gene lost 7 bases and the J gene lost 8 bases, with 17 bases spanning the gap. The CDR3 spans 13 residues. CDR1 is SNHLY and CDR2 is FYNNEI in the germline V gene. In nucleotides, the CDR3 is TGTGCCAGCATCCCCCGCAGGGAGGTAGGCTACACCTTC. It codes for CASIPRREVGYTF.

DNA for the CDR3: TGTGCCAGCAGCCTCTCGACAGGGACCGGGGAGCTGTTTTTT. Encoded protein: CASSLSTGTGELFF. The rearrangement links TRBV7-3 to TRBJ2-2, with TRBD1 identical over 7 bases. V shed 5 bases and J 5 bases; nucleotides not matched to a gene: 5. The CDR3 covers 14 residues. Per the germline V gene, CDR1 is SGHTA and CDR2 is FQGTGA.

The genes are TRBV19 and TRBJ1-2; D possibly corresponds to TRBD1 (6 bases). V was shortened by 0 bases and J by 8 bases, with 13 bases between the two germline ends. In germline, CDR1 is LNHDA, CDR2 SQIVND (reference sequence). The CDR3 is 14 residues long. Written as DNA, the CDR3 is TGTGCCAGTAGTATAGATTGGACAGTCGAAGGCTACACCTTC. Protein product: CASSIDWTVEGYTF.

This chain uses TRBV21-1 with TRBJ1-2. TRBV21-1 is given as a pseudogene. The CDR3 totals 15 residues. In DNA form, the CDR3 reads TGTGCCAGCAGCAGACCCACCATTACTAACTATGGCTACACCTTC. Translated, it gives CASSRPTITNYGYTF.

V usage is TRBV2 and J usage is TRBJ2-1; possible D gene TRBD2, 6 bases. CDR3 length equals 16 residues. V was shortened by 4 bases and J by 4 bases, with 17 bases between the two germline ends. Germline CDR1 SNHLY, CDR2 FYNNEI. CDR3 sequence: CASSVYWDFLYNEQFF. DNA for the CDR3: TGTGCCAGCAGTGTCTATTGGGACTTCTTATACAATGAGCAGTTCTTC.

The chain uses TRBV4-1 and TRBJ1-1; 7 bases agree with TRBD1. V lost 5 bases, J lost 6 bases, and 12 bases stayed unmatched. The CDR3 totals 15 residues. CDR1 is MGHRA and CDR2 is YSYEKL in the germline V gene. The CDR3 coding sequence is TGCGCCAGCAGCGATCAAGACAGGGCCTACGCTGAAGCTTTCTTT. This gives the protein CASSDQDRAYAEAFF.

The chain has TRBV7-2 and TRBJ2-7, with TRBD2 matching 11 bases. The germline CDR1 and CDR2 sequences are SGHTA and FQGNSA. The CDR3 runs 17 residues. With 3 bases clipped from V and 0 bases from J, the junction kept 7 bases outside the gene matches. The CDR3: CASSFSSSGGASYEQYF. In nucleotides, the CDR3 is TGTGCCAGCAGCTTTAGTAGTAGCGGGGGGGCCTCCTACGAGCAGTACTTC.

V and J are TRBV5-1 and TRBJ1-3; a possible D gene is TRBD1 (6 bases). Trimming shortened V by 4 bases and J by 4 bases, and 15 bases separated the two germline ends. The germline V gene encodes CDR1 SGHRS and CDR2 YFSETQ. The CDR3 runs to 15 residues. The DNA of the CDR3 is TGCGCCAGCAGCACAGGGACGTTAACCGGAAACACCATATATTTT. Its translation: CASSTGTLTGNTIYF.

This clone was picked up a small number of times. The chain combines TRBV7-9 with TRBJ1-1; TRBD1 is a possible D gene (5 bases). V was shortened by 5 bases and J by 5 bases, with 21 bases between the two germline ends. The germline gives CDR1 SEHNR, CDR2 FQNEAQ (reference sequence). The CDR3 sequence is 16 residues long. CDR3 bases: TGTGCCAGCAGCCCGCGGCGGACTCTTCGGGGGACTGAAGCTTTCTTT. Its protein is CASSPRRTLRGTEAFF.

In this sample, this clone turned up once. CDR3 in amino acids: CASSLEAGYPYGYTF. The CDR3 bases are TGTGCCAGCAGCTTGGAGGCAGGGTATCCATATGGCTACACCTTC. The V gene is TRBV5-6, the J gene TRBJ1-2; possible D gene TRBD1, 5 bases. From germline, CDR1 is SGHDT and CDR2 YYEEEE. Trimming removed 0 bases from V and 5 bases from J, with 14 bases in between. The CDR3 has 15 residues.